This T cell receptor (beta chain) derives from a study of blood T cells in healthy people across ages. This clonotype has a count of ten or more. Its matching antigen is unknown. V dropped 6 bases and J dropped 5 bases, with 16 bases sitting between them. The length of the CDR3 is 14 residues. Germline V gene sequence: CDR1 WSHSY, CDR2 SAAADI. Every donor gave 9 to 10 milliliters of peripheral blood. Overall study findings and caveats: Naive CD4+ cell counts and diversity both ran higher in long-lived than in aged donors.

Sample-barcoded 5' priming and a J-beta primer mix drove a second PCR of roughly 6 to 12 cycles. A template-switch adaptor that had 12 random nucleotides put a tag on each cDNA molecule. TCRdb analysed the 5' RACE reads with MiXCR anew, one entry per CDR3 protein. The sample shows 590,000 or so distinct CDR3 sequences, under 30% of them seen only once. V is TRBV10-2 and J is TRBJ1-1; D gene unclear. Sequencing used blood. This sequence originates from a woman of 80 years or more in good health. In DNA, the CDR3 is TGCGCCAGCAGCCCCGCTAGCTGGCGGACTGAAGCTTTCTTT. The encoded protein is CASSPASWRTEAFF.